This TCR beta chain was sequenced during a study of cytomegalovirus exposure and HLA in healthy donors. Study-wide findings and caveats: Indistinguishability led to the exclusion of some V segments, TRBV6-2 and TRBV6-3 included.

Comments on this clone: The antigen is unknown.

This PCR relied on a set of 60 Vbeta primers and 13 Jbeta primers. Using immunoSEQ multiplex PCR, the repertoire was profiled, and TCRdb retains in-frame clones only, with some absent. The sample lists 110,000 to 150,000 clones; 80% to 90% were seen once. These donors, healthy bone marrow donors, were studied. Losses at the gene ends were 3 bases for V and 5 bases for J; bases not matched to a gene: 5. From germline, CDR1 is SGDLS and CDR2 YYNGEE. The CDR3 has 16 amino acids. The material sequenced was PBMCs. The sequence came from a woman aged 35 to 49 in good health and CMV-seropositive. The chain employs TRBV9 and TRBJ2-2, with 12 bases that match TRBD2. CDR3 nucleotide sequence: TGTGCCAGCAGCGGCACTAGCGGGGGGTTGACCGGGGAGCTGTTTTTT. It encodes CASSGTSGGLTGELFF.